A single sample gave rise to the 9 T cell receptor beta chains below, sequenced in a study of response to subunit inactivated influenza vaccine. TCRdb analysed the RT-PCR reads with MiXCR anew, one entry per CDR3 protein. The data contain over 400,000 distinct CDR3 sequences, approximately 12% of them seen just once; the ten biggest clones take up around 12%. Sample: PBMCs from blood, taken about 40 days after vaccination. All receptors derive from a man in his fifties or sixties who received an inactivated influenza vaccine.

This clonotype has just one count. The chain joins TRBV6-5 to TRBJ2-7; 9 bases align to TRBD1. This CDR3 spans 15 amino acids. Losses at the gene ends were 2 bases for V and 1 base for J; bases not matched to a gene: 3. The germline V gene encodes CDR1 MNHEY and CDR2 SVGAGI. CDR3 loop: CASSYGGQGSYEQYF. In DNA, the CDR3 is TGTGCCAGCAGTTACGGGGGACAGGGTTCCTACGAGCAGTACTTC.

At least ten counts were recorded for this clonotype. The V gene is TRBV10-3, the J gene TRBJ2-7; D remains ambiguous. Between the trimmed V and J ends, which lost 4 bases and 0 bases, there was a span of 13 bases. The CDR3 length is 15 residues. Per germline, CDR1 ENHRY and CDR2 SYGVKD. The CDR3: CAISVSVLSSYEQYF. In nucleotides, the CDR3 is TGTGCCATCAGTGTTTCGGTACTTAGCTCCTACGAGCAGTACTTC.

The CDR3 nucleotides are TGTGCCAGCAGCCCCGCCGCGGGAGGCTACGAGCAGTACTTC. Translation: CASSPAAGGYEQYF. This chain uses TRBV27 with TRBJ2-7, with 8 nucleotides matching TRBD2. The V gene end was trimmed by 6 bases and the J gene end by 3 bases; junction bases not matched to a gene: 7. Germline CDR1 MNHEY, CDR2 SMNVEV (reference sequence). This CDR3 region has 14 residues.

This clonotype was seen a few times. V usage is TRBV5-1 and J usage is TRBJ2-7; D may correspond to TRBD1 or TRBD2 (5 bases each). This CDR3 contains 14 residues. Looked up from germline, CDR1 is SGHRS and CDR2 is YFSETQ. The germline V and J ends were trimmed by 7 bases and 0 bases, with 14 bases remaining between them. CDR3 nucleotides: TGCGCCAGCTCCCGTGAGGGGTTCTCCTACGAGCAGTACTTC. Translated: CASSREGFSYEQYF.

The chain carries TRBV6-2 or TRBV6-3 and TRBJ2-1, with 8 bases lining up with TRBD2. Trimming took 0 bases from V and 1 from J; bases not matched to a gene: 5. Germline CDR1 is MNHEY and CDR2 is SVGEGT. The CDR3 is 17 residues long. CDR3 in amino acids: CASSYSSGSGSYNEQFF. CDR3 in DNA: TGTGCCAGCAGTTACTCCAGCGGGAGCGGTTCCTACAATGAGCAGTTCTTC.

This clonotype was recorded many times. The V and J genes are TRBV6-1 and TRBJ1-5; the D gene is possibly TRBD1 (5 bases). This CDR3 is built from 14 residues. Per the germline V gene, CDR1 is MNHNS and CDR2 is SASEGT. V gave up 5 bases and J gave up 0 bases, with 8 bases separating them. CDR3 sequence: CASSRQISNQPQHF. The CDR3 nucleotides are TGTGCCAGCAGTCGACAGATTAGCAATCAGCCCCAGCATTTT.

This clonotype was observed a handful of times. The chain carries TRBV7-3 and TRBJ2-7; 8 nucleotides match TRBD1. Germline V CDR1 and CDR2: SGHTA, FQGTGA. Losses at the gene ends were 3 bases for V and 7 bases for J; bases not matched to a gene: 11. The CDR3 totals 15 residues. In DNA, the CDR3 is TGTGCCAGCAGCTTCATGCCGGACAGGGCGATAGAGCAGTACTTC. Its translation is CASSFMPDRAIEQYF.

This clonotype has more than one count but fewer than ten. V and J are TRBV12-3 or TRBV12-4 and TRBJ2-5; weak D call: TRBD2 (6 bases). Trimming took off 3 bases at V and 1 base at J, with 9 bases between the two ends. The CDR3 spans 14 residues. The CDR3 is CASSFVGGQETQYF. The CDR3 DNA reads as TGTGCCAGCAGTTTTGTGGGGGGCCAAGAGACCCAGTACTTC.

The V call is TRBV20-1, the J call TRBJ2-7; 8 positions match TRBD1. V trimming: 3 bases; J trimming: 4 bases; junction bases outside the gene matches: 8. Germline V CDR1 and CDR2: DFQATT, SNEGSKA (reference sequence). The CDR3 is 14 amino acids. The CDR3: CSARTGARGYEQYF. In DNA, the CDR3 is TGCAGTGCTAGGACAGGGGCCCGGGGGTACGAGCAGTACTTC.